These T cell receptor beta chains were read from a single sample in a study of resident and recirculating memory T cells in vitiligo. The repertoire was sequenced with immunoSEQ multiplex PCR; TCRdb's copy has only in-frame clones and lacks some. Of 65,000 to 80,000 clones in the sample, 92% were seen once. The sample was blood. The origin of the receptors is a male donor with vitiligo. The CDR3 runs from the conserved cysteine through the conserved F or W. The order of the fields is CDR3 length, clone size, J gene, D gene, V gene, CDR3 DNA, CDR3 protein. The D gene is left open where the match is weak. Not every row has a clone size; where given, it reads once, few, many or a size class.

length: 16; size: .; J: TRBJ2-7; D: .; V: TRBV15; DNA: TGTGCCACCAGCAGAGAGGGCTATACGAGCTCCTACGAGCAGTACTTC; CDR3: CATSREGYTSSYEQYF
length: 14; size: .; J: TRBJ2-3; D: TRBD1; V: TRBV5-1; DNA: TGCGCCAGCAGCCTGGGACAGGGGCGAGATACGCAGTATTTT; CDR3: CASSLGQGRDTQYF
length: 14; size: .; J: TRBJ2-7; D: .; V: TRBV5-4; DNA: TGTGCCAGCAGCTTGGGACAGGTATCCTACGAGCAGTACTTC; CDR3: CASSLGQVSYEQYF
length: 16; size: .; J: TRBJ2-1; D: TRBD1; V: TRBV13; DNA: TGTGCCAGCAGCTTAGGAGGGACAGCCTCCTACAATGAGCAGTTCTTC; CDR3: CASSLGGTASYNEQFF
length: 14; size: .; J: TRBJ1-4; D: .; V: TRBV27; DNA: TGTGCCAGCAGGTTGGGGCAGGGCGGCGAAAAACTGTTTTTT; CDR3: CASRLGQGGEKLFF
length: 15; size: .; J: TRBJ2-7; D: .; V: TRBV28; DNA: TGTGCCAGCAGTTTATTCGCCCAGGGGGGCTACGAGCAGTACTTC; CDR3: CASSLFAQGGYEQYF
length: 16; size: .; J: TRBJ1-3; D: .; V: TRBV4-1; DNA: TGCGCCAGCAGCCAAACTCAAGCCCGAACTGGAAACACCATATATTTT; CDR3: CASSQTQARTGNTIYF
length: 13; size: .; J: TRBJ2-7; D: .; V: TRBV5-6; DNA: TGTGCCAGCAGCTTGGCCAGCTCCTACGAGCAGTACTTC; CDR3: CASSLASSYEQYF
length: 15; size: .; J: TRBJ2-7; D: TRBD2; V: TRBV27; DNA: TGTGCCAGCAGCCGAGGACTAGCGGGACACTACGAGCAGTACTTC; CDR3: CASSRGLAGHYEQYF
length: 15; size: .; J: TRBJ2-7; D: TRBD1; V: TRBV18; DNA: TGTGCCAGCTCACCTACCTTGGGACAGGGGCACGAGCAGTACTTC; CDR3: CASSPTLGQGHEQYF
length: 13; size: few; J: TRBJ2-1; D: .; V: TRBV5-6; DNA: TGTGCCAGCAGCCTCGGGACTTTAAATGAGCAGTTCTTC; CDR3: CASSLGTLNEQFF
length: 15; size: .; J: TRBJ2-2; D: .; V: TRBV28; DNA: TGTGCCAGCAGCCCCTCCGGGAGTGGTGCCGGGGAGCTGTTTTTT; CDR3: CASSPSGSGAGELFF
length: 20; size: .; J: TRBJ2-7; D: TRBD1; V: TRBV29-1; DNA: TGCAGCGTTGAAGATGGTGGCCGGGACAGGGGTCGGAGGAGCTCCTACGAGCAGTACTTC; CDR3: CSVEDGGRDRGRRSSYEQYF
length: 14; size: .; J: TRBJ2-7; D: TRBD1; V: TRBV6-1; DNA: TGTGCCAGCAGTGGGGCGACAGGGGGGTACGAGCAGTACTTC; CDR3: CASSGATGGYEQYF
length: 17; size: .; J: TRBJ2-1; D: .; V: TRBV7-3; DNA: TGTGCCAGCAGGGAAGCGGGCGGGCTAGCGAATGGGGGTGAGCAGTTCTTC; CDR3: CASREAGGLANGGEQFF
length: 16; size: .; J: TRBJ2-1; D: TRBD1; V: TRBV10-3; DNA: TGTGCCATCAGTGCCGGGACAGGGGACCCCTACAATGAGCAGTTCTTC; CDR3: CAISAGTGDPYNEQFF
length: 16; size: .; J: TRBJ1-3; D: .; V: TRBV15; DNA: TGTGCCACCAGCGAGACACCCGGAGGTCTTGGAAACACCATATATTTT; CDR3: CATSETPGGLGNTIYF
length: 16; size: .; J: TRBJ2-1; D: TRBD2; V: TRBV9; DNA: TGTGCCAGCAGCCCCTCGGGGACTAGGTCCTACAATGAGCAGTTCTTC; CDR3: CASSPSGTRSYNEQFF
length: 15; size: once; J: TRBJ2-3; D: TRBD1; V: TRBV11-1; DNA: TGTGCCAGCAGCTCCCAAGGGGGCGCGGCAGATACGCAGTATTTT; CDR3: CASSSQGGAADTQYF
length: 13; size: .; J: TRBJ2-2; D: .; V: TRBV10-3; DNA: TGTGCCATCAATCTAGAGAACACCGGGGAGCTGTTTTTT; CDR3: CAINLENTGELFF
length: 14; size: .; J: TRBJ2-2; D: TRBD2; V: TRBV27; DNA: TGTGCCAGCAAGGCCCTAGCGGGAGCCGGGGAGCTGTTTTTT; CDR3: CASKALAGAGELFF
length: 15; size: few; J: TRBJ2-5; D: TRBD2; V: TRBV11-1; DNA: TGTGCCAGCAGCCCTAGCGGGAGGGCCCTAGGGACCCAGTACTTC; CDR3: CASSPSGRALGTQYF
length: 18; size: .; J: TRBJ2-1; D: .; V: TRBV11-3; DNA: TGTGCCAGCAGCCCCCCCGCTGGGGCAGCAGCCCTGTACAATGAGCAGTTCTTC; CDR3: CASSPPAGAAALYNEQFF
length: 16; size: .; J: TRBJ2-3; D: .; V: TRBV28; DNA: TGTGCCAGCAGTCCAGACAGCCCCGCTAGCACAGATACGCAGTATTTT; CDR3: CASSPDSPASTDTQYF